This T cell receptor (beta chain) originates from a study of blood T cell repertoires in COVID-19. The V gene's germline CDR1 is KGHSH and CDR2 LQKENI. The CDR3 has 14 residues. After removal of 2 bases from V and 11 bases from J, the junction contained 11 bases not matched to a gene. Assay: immunoSEQ multiplex PCR; the TCRdb copy retains only in-frame clones and omits some. Among about 200,000 clones listed, around 86% were seen once. V gene TRBV18 combines with J gene TRBJ2-5, with 7 bases identical to TRBD2. The sequence was obtained from an elderly man with acute or convalescent COVID-19. Sequencing input: peripheral blood. The CDR3 nucleotides read TGTGCCAGCTCACCAGGGGACGGGAGGTCGACTCAGTACTTC. The encoded protein is CASSPGDGRSTQYF.